These 10 T cell receptor beta chains originate from one sample sequenced in a study of blood T cell repertoires in COVID-19. The table came from immunoSEQ multiplex PCR; TCRdb's copy has only in-frame clones and leaves some out. The sample includes more than 250,000 clones, approximately 89% of them seen just once. Sample: peripheral blood. These receptors all stem from a woman younger than 45 with COVID-19, enrolled during active disease.

The CDR3 region is CASSPPEGYEQYF. CDR3 in DNA: TGTGCCAGCTCACCACCTGAGGGTTACGAGCAGTACTTC. J is TRBJ2-7 and V is TRBV18; tentatively, D is TRBD2 (5 bases). Germline V lookup: CDR1 KGHSH, CDR2 LQKENI. This CDR3 spans 13 amino acids. V was cut by 0 bases and J by 4 bases, with 7 bases left in between.

The chain has TRBV5-4 and TRBJ2-1; 7 positions match TRBD1. CDR1 is SGHNT and CDR2 is YYREEE in the germline V gene (reference sequence). The CDR3 runs 15 residues. V lost 4 bases to trimming and J lost 3 bases; unmatched junction nucleotides: 7. Written as DNA, the CDR3 is TGTGCCAGCAGCCCTGGACAGGCGAACTACAATGAGCAGTTCTTC. Translating it yields CASSPGQANYNEQFF.

The chain joins TRBV5-4 to TRBJ2-2, with 10 nucleotides matching TRBD1. Trimming at V came to 3 bases and at J to 7 bases, leaving 3 bases not matched to a gene. Germline V CDR1 and CDR2: SGHNT, YYREEE (reference sequence). The CDR3 consists of 14 residues. The chain's CDR3 is CASSYGQGGGELFF. The DNA of the CDR3 is TGTGCCAGCAGCTACGGACAGGGGGGCGGGGAGCTGTTTTTT. The full variable domain, in which reference TRBV5-4 and TRBJ2-2 provide the parts outside the CDR3, is ETGVTQSPTHLIKTRGQQVTLRCSSQSGHNTVSWYQQALGQGPQFIFQYYREEENGRGNFPPRFSGLQFPNYSSELNVNALELDDSALYLCASSYGQGGGELFFGEGSRLTVL.

This chain links TRBV7-2 with TRBJ2-2; 10 nucleotides align to TRBD1. The trim removed 4 bases at V and 6 bases at J, leaving 5 bases unmatched. Germline CDR1 SGHTA, CDR2 FQGNSA. This CDR3 is built from 15 residues. In DNA, the CDR3 is TGTGCCAGCAGCTGGGGACAGGGGCGGGCCGGGGAGCTGTTTTTT. It yields the protein CASSWGQGRAGELFF.

This clone was observed a few times. The chain recombines TRBV18 with TRBJ2-7, with TRBD1 as a possible D gene (6 bases). The CDR3 contains 14 residues. The germline V gene encodes CDR1 KGHSH and CDR2 LQKENI. Trimming stripped 4 bases from V and 2 bases from J, with 12 bases between. CDR3 in DNA: TGTGCCAGCTCACAGGACAGAGACGCCTACGAGCAGTACGTC. Translated, it gives CASSQDRDAYEQYV.

This clone appeared a single time. This chain connects TRBV21-1 to TRBJ2-7; the table's D call, TRBD1, was not checked against the DNA. TRBV21-1 is a pseudogene. The CDR3 has 14 residues. This CDR3 is CASSKRQGPYEQYV. The CDR3 DNA follows: TGTGCCAGCAGCAAGCGACAGGGACCCTACGAGCAGTACGTC.

CDR3 residues: CASSSGGARSYEQYF. The CDR3 region has the DNA TGCGCCAGCAGCTCCGGGGGGGCCAGGTCCTACGAGCAGTACTTC. The rearrangement uses TRBV5-1 and TRBJ2-7, with TRBD2 matching over 8 bases. J was trimmed by 1 base and V by 3 bases; bases with no gene match: 6. Germline lookup yields CDR1 SGHRS and CDR2 YFSETQ. This CDR3 contains 15 residues.

The chain carries TRBV6-5 and TRBJ1-5; D call uncertain. Germline CDR1 and CDR2: MNHEY and SVGAGI. The CDR3 consists of 15 residues. V dropped 0 bases and J dropped 1 base, with 7 bases sitting between them. The CDR3 DNA is TGTGCCAGCAGTTACTCGGGGAGGAGCAATCAGCCCCAGCATTTT. This encodes CASSYSGRSNQPQHF.

The CDR3 bases are TGCGCCAGCAGCCAAGAGTACAGATACGAGCAGTACTTC. Its translation is CASSQEYRYEQYF. The J gene is TRBJ2-7, the V gene TRBV4-3; D uncertain. Deletions cut 0 bases from V and 4 bases from J, with 7 bases between. The germline V gene encodes CDR1 LGHNA and CDR2 YSLEER. This CDR3 has 13 amino acids.

V gene TRBV7-5 combines with J gene TRBJ2-5; the D call TRBD1 from the table was never checked on the DNA. TRBV7-5 is a pseudogene. This CDR3 is built from 16 residues. DNA of the CDR3: TGTGCCAGAAGCTTATTTCCAGGGTGCGATCAAGAGACCCAGTACTTC. Its protein is CARSLFPGCDQETQYF.